The 7 T cell receptor beta chains presented below share a single source sample, sequenced in a study of blood T cell repertoires in COVID-19. TCRdb keeps only in-frame clones here, not all; method: immunoSEQ multiplex PCR. The sample holds approximately 280,000 clones; about 83% are singletons and the top ten take 6% to 7%. Input material: PBMCs or T cells enriched from blood (not recorded which). Receptors were obtained from a woman aged 35 to 49 who had recovered from COVID-19.

This chain links TRBV28 with TRBJ2-7; TRBD1 is a possible D gene (6 bases). V lost 7 bases and J lost 0, with 10 bases in between. This CDR3 has 13 amino acids. From germline, CDR1 is MDHEN and CDR2 SYDVKM. CDR3 amino acids: CASTGQISYEQYF. The CDR3, as DNA: TGTGCCAGCACAGGACAGATCTCCTACGAGCAGTACTTC.

The rearrangement joins TRBV9 to TRBJ1-1; D is perhaps TRBD1 (5 bases). Germline assignment: CDR1 SGDLS and CDR2 YYNGEE. The length of the CDR3 is 15 residues. The V end lost 4 bases, the J end lost 0 bases, and 13 bases lay between the germline ends. In DNA, the CDR3 is TGTGCCAGCAGCCACCAACAGGCTATGAACACTGAAGCTTTCTTT. Its translation is CASSHQQAMNTEAFF.

The rearrangement joins TRBV15 to TRBJ2-5, with 9 bases that match TRBD2. V lost 1 base to trimming and J lost 1 base; unmatched junction nucleotides: 4. Per the germline V gene, CDR1 is LNHNV and CDR2 is YYDKDF (reference sequence). The CDR3 is 16 amino acids. Here the CDR3 DNA reads TGTGCCACCAGCAGAGGGGCACTAGCGGGCCAAGAGACCCAGTACTTC. Protein product: CATSRGALAGQETQYF.

This chain uses TRBV11-1 with TRBJ2-2; no clear D gene. The length of the CDR3 is 12 residues. Germline CDR1 reads SGHAT; CDR2 reads FQDESV (reference sequence). V lost 4 bases to trimming and J lost 5 bases, with 5 bases between them. CDR3 residues: CASSYRTGELFF. The CDR3, as DNA: TGTGCCAGCAGCTATCGGACCGGGGAGCTGTTTTTT.

In this sample, this clone turned up a few times. The J gene is TRBJ1-5, the V gene TRBV19; D not resolved. Between the trimmed V and J ends, which lost 7 bases and 5 bases, there was a span of 9 bases. The CDR3 sequence is 12 residues long. Germline V gene sequence: CDR1 LNHDA, CDR2 SQIVND (reference sequence). The CDR3 bases are TGTGCCAGTACATTTCGAGATCAGCCCCAGCATTTT. It encodes CASTFRDQPQHF.

The chain carries TRBV4-3 and TRBJ1-6; tentative D call: TRBD1 (6 bases). The ends were cut back, 6 bases at V and 7 bases at J, with 16 bases in the middle. Germline values: CDR1 LGHNA, CDR2 YSLEER. CDR3 length: 15 amino acids. The DNA of the CDR3 is TGCGCCAGCAGTCCTAATACACAGGGAAATTCACCCCTCCACTTT. Translated: CASSPNTQGNSPLHF.

V and J are TRBV7-6 and TRBJ2-3; D ambiguous. V was shortened by 0 bases and J by 7 bases, with 17 bases between the two germline ends. Germline loops: CDR1 SGHVS, CDR2 FNYEAQ. The CDR3 consists of 16 residues. The CDR3 region has the DNA TGTGCCAGCAGCTTAGCGCTAATACAGTCCCTTAATACGCAGTATTTT. Amino acids: CASSLALIQSLNTQYF.